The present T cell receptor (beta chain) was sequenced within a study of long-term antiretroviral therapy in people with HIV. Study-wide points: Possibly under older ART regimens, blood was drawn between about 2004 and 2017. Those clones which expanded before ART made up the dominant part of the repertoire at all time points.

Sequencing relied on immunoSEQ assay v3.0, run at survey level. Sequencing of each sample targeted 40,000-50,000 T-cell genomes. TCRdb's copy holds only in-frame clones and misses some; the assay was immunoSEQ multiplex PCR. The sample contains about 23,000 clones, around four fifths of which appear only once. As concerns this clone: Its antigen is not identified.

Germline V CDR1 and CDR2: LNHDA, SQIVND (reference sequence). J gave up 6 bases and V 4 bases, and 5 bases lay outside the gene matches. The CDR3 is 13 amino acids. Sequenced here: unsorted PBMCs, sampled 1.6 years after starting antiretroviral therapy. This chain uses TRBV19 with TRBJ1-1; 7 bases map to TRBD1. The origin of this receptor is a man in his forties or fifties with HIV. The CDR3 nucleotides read TGTGCCAGTAGTACGGACAGGTCCTCTGAAGCTTTCTTT. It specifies CASSTDRSSEAFF. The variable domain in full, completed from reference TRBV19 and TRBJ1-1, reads DGGITQSPKYLFRKEGQNVTLSCEQNLNHDAMYWYRQDPGQGLRLIYYSQIVNDFQKGDIAEGYSVSREKKESFPLTVTSAQKNPTAFYLCASSTDRSSEAFFGQGTRLTVV.